This T cell receptor beta chain was obtained from a study of a mutant IDH1 vaccine in newly diagnosed glioma. Study-level information: The vaccination schedule gave patients eight doses in weeks 1, 3, 5, 7, 11, 15, 19 and 23. Treated patients had a mean age of 40.4 years and an approximately 62% male, 37.5% female split. Study results and caveats: Of all patients, roughly 93% showed vaccine-induced immune responses. Among top peripheral T cell clonotypes, changes seemed unrelated to pseudoprogression.

Time point noted: week 23, last vaccination. Each dose delivered 300 ug of mutant IDH1 20-mer peptide subcutaneously with imiquimod. Sequencing used immunoSEQ multiplex PCR; TCRdb keeps in-frame clones, though not all of them. This table holds approximately 81,000 clones, approximately 85% found once. V was shortened by 3 bases and J by 5 bases, with 11 bases between the two germline ends. Per the germline V gene, CDR1 is MDHEN and CDR2 is SYDVKM. The CDR3 is 14 residues long. Concerning this clone itself: Its cognate antigen is unknown.

The chain carries TRBV28 and TRBJ1-5; no clear D gene. This clonotype was sampled from a young man with glioma. Some clones in this sample may be carry-over from other donors' samples. Source: PBMCs, taken from a glioma patient whose treatment included an IDH1 peptide vaccine. The DNA of the CDR3 is TGTGCCAGCAGTTTGTCCACCCTCGATCAGCCCCAGCATTTT. It translates to CASSLSTLDQPQHF.